This T cell receptor beta chain was observed in a study of T cell changes during pregnancy in multiple sclerosis. V lost 4 bases, J lost 1 base, and 14 bases lay in between. This CDR3 region has 15 residues. Per the germline V gene, CDR1 is SGHRS and CDR2 is YFSETQ. Some clones are missing from TCRdb's copy, which holds only in-frame ones; the method was immunoSEQ multiplex PCR. The sample includes tens of thousands of clones, roughly 86% of them seen just once. The chain carries TRBV5-1 and TRBJ1-2; tentatively, D is TRBD1 (5 bases). The source was peripheral blood, collected in the first trimester of pregnancy. This TCR derives from a female donor with multiple sclerosis, enrolled in a pregnancy study. CDR3: CASSPGTGDNYGYTF. In DNA, the CDR3 is TGCGCCAGCAGCCCTGGGACGGGAGATAACTATGGCTACACCTTC.